The TCR beta chain under discussion was sequenced for a study of OX40 agonist ivuxolimab in advanced cancers. Study as a whole: Earlier treatment with anti-PD-1, anti-PD-L1 or anti-CTLA-4 was permitted, and 30% to 40% had received some.

Some clones are missing from TCRdb's copy, which holds only in-frame ones; the method was immunoSEQ multiplex PCR. The table lists about 73,000 clones, around nine tenths of them singletons. The germline gives CDR1 GTSNPN, CDR2 SVGIG (reference sequence). Trimming removed 4 bases at V and 4 bases at J, with 25 bases between. The CDR3 spans 17 residues. The V gene is TRBV30, the J gene TRBJ1-2; D is ambiguous. The source was CD4+ or CD8+ T cells sorted from blood, collected in a trial of the OX40 agonist ivuxolimab. The TCR comes from an adult with an advanced solid tumor such as melanoma, head and neck, liver or kidney cancer. The CDR3 nucleotides are TGTGCCTGGATGTCTTTCGGAGGCAGGACCATCGGCTATGGCTACACCTTC. It specifies CAWMSFGGRTIGYGYTF.